These 25 T cell receptor beta chains originate from one sample sequenced in a study of PD-1 blockade in classical Hodgkin lymphoma. Sequencing was performed with immunoSEQ multiplex PCR; in TCRdb, only in-frame clones are kept and a portion is missing. The profile covers 50,000 to 75,000 clones, with approximately 88% appearing a single time and approximately 13% taken by the ten largest. Every patient relapsed after autologous stem cell transplantation, and brentuximab vedotin exposure varied. The source material was peripheral blood mononuclear cells (PBMCs), sampled at baseline. The receptors come from a human donor with classical Hodgkin lymphoma.

The V call is TRBV7-2, the J call TRBJ2-3; weak D call: TRBD2 (5 bases). CDR3 length: 13 amino acids. The V end lost 3 bases, the J end lost 5 bases, and 9 bases lay between the germline ends. Germline CDR1 SGHTA, CDR2 FQGNSA. CDR3 in DNA: TGTGCCAGCAGCTTGAGTCGGGGAGATACGCAGTATTTT. Translated: CASSLSRGDTQYF.

The chain is built from TRBV11-2 and TRBJ1-6; D perhaps matches TRBD1 (5 bases). Germline assignment: CDR1 SGHAT and CDR2 FQNNGV. CDR3 length: 12 amino acids. The V gene lost 4 bases and the J gene lost 9 bases, with 7 bases spanning the gap. CDR3 region: CASSSQGSPLHF. CDR3 coding DNA: TGTGCCAGCAGCTCCCAGGGTTCACCCCTCCACTTT. Variable domain in full (rest from reference TRBV11-2 and TRBJ1-6): EAGVAQSPRYKIIEKRQSVAFWCNPISGHATLYWYQQILGQGPKLLIQFQNNGVVDDSQLPKDRFSAERLKGVDSTLKIQPAKLEDSAVYLCASSSQGSPLHFGNGTRLTVT.

A few counts support this clone. The CDR3 sequence is CASSPPGERGTGELFF. CDR3 bases: TGTGCCAGCAGCCCGCCAGGGGAAAGGGGCACCGGGGAGCTGTTTTTT. The chain is built from TRBV7-9 and TRBJ2-2, with TRBD1 as a possible D gene (6 bases). The CDR3 covers 16 residues. The V gene lost 5 bases and the J gene lost 4 bases, with 17 bases spanning the gap. Germline loops: CDR1 SEHNR, CDR2 FQNEAQ (reference sequence).

CDR3 DNA sequence: TGTGCCAGCAGCGAGGACGGGCGGGGAGAGACCCAGTACTTC. Protein product: CASSEDGRGETQYF. The chain carries TRBV9 and TRBJ2-5; perhaps TRBD2 as D (6 bases). The CDR3 contains 14 residues. Between the trimmed V and J ends, which lost 3 bases and 4 bases, there was a span of 13 bases. Looked up from germline, CDR1 is SGDLS and CDR2 is YYNGEE.

V is TRBV30 and J is TRBJ1-4, with D uncertain. The CDR3 totals 13 residues. Germline V CDR1 and CDR2: GTSNPN, SVGIG (reference sequence). V gave up 7 bases and J gave up 4 bases, with 13 bases separating them. The CDR3 DNA reads as TGTGCCTCCTCGGAGGCTAATAATGAAAAACTGTTTTTT. Amino acids: CASSEANNEKLFF.

The V gene is TRBV10-1, the J gene TRBJ2-5; no definite D call. The V and J ends lost 2 bases and 4 bases respectively, with 5 bases between them. Germline V CDR1 and CDR2: WNHNN, SYGVQD (reference sequence). The CDR3 extends over 12 amino acids. CDR3 residues: CASSEDSETQYF. In DNA, the CDR3 is TGCGCCAGCAGTGAGGATTCAGAGACCCAGTACTTC.

V is TRBV6-5 and J is TRBJ2-3, with D tentatively TRBD2 (5 bases). The CDR3 runs to 13 residues. Deletions cut 2 bases from V and 6 bases from J, with 9 bases between. Germline V gene data show CDR1 as MNHEY and CDR2 as SVGAGI. The DNA of the CDR3 is TGTGCCAGCAGTTACGGGAGATTGGATACGCAGTATTTT. It encodes CASSYGRLDTQYF.

The chain has TRBV19 and TRBJ2-7; 10 bases match TRBD1. Germline V gene sequence: CDR1 LNHDA, CDR2 SQIVND (reference sequence). The CDR3 is 15 amino acids. J gave up 2 bases and V 5 bases, and 6 bases lay outside the gene matches. The CDR3 region has the DNA TGTGCCAGTAGTCCGCGACAGGGGGCCGCCTACGAGCAGTACTTC. Its translation is CASSPRQGAAYEQYF.

This chain links TRBV7-9 with TRBJ1-1; D is undetermined. This CDR3 has 14 amino acids. Deletions cut 0 bases from V and 4 bases from J, with 9 bases between. Germline CDR1 reads SEHNR; CDR2 reads FQNEAQ (reference sequence). This CDR3 is CASSLATVGTEAFF. The CDR3 region has the DNA TGTGCCAGCAGCTTAGCAACAGTCGGCACTGAAGCTTTCTTT.

The chain employs TRBV6-1 and TRBJ2-7; D gene ambiguous. Germline CDR1 and CDR2: MNHNS and SASEGT. This CDR3 region has 12 residues. The V end was cut by 2 bases, the J end by 3 bases, with 5 bases between. In nucleotides, the CDR3 is TGTGCCAGCAGTGAATACATCTACGAGCAGTACTTC. Its protein product is CASSEYIYEQYF.

This chain connects TRBV14 to TRBJ1-1; D possibly corresponds to TRBD1 (5 bases). CDR3 size: 13 residues. V was cut by 4 bases and J by 2 bases, with 8 bases left in between. Germline lookup yields CDR1 SGHDN and CDR2 FVKESK. In DNA form, the CDR3 reads TGTGCCAGCAGCCCCCGGGACAACACTGAAGCTTTCTTT. Translating gives CASSPRDNTEAFF.

The J gene is TRBJ1-4, the V gene TRBV11-2; tentatively, D is TRBD1 (6 bases). CDR1 and CDR2 from the germline V gene are SGHAT and FQNNGV. Trimming left V 4 bases short and J 6 bases short, with 15 bases between. This CDR3 has 15 residues. CDR3 in DNA: TGTGCCAGCAGCTCACTCCGGGGGCGGGATGAAAAACTGTTTTTT. Amino acid sequence: CASSSLRGRDEKLFF.

The chain carries TRBV9 and TRBJ1-4, with a weak D call TRBD1 (6 bases). With 2 bases removed from V and 7 bases from J, the gap between germline ends came to 12 bases. CDR1 SGDLS and CDR2 YYNGEE come from the germline V gene. This CDR3 has 14 residues. DNA of the CDR3: TGTGCCAGCAGCGTTACAGGGTTAGGTGAAAAACTGTTTTTT. Encoded protein: CASSVTGLGEKLFF.

This clone was observed a handful of times. The chain links TRBV5-6 to TRBJ2-7; D is unresolved. Between the trimmed V and J ends, which lost 2 bases and 1 base, there was a span of 7 bases. Germline CDR1 SGHDT, CDR2 YYEEEE. The CDR3 extends over 13 amino acids. The CDR3 bases are TGTGCCAGCAGCTTAGGCAGTTCCTACGAGCAGTACTTC. Translation gives CASSLGSSYEQYF.

This clone was seen only once. The chain joins TRBV15 to TRBJ2-5; D could derive from TRBD1 or TRBD2 (5 bases each). The V end was cut by 4 bases, the J end by 3 bases, with 18 bases between. CDR1 is LNHNV, CDR2 YYDKDF, per germline (reference sequence). This CDR3 region has 16 residues. DNA for the CDR3: TGTGCCACCAGCACCCGGTGGACTCCAGGGAAAGAGACCCAGTACTTC. Translated, it gives CATSTRWTPGKETQYF.

This clone was seen only a few times. As DNA, the CDR3 is TGTGCCAGCAGCTTACTGCAGGTTGGGGAGCTGTTTTTT. This codes for CASSLLQVGELFF. The J gene is TRBJ2-2, the V gene TRBV11-1; D call uncertain. V was pared by 2 bases and J by 8 bases, with 9 bases between. The CDR3 loop spans 13 amino acids. Germline V lookup: CDR1 SGHAT, CDR2 FQDESV (reference sequence).

This chain uses TRBV7-9 with TRBJ1-1, with D unresolved. V shed 1 base and J shed 0 bases, with 9 bases lying between them. This CDR3 region has 15 residues. CDR1 and CDR2 from the germline V gene are SEHNR and FQNEAQ (reference sequence). The CDR3 loop is CASSLVGSLNTEAFF. Written as DNA, the CDR3 is TGTGCCAGCAGCTTAGTGGGCAGTCTGAACACTGAAGCTTTCTTT.

In its sample, this clone was seen many times. This chain connects TRBV5-1 to TRBJ2-1; no clear D gene. Germline values: CDR1 SGHRS, CDR2 YFSETQ. Trimming left V 5 bases short and J 10 bases short, with 13 bases between. This CDR3 contains 12 residues. The CDR3 DNA follows: TGCGCCAGCAGGTACCCCTCCCTCGAGCAGTTCTTC. This encodes CASRYPSLEQFF. The entire variable domain, with the rest obtained from reference TRBV5-1 and TRBJ2-1, is as follows: KAGVTQTPRYLIKTRGQQVTLSCSPISGHRSVSWYQQTPGQGLQFLFEYFSETQRNKGNFPGRFSGRQFSNSRSEMNVSTLELGDSALYLCASRYPSLEQFFGPGTRLTVL.

This chain links TRBV18 with TRBJ2-7; D may correspond to TRBD1 or TRBD2 (5 bases each). The germline V and J ends were trimmed by 5 bases and 2 bases, with 10 bases remaining between them. The CDR3 covers 13 residues. Germline assignment: CDR1 KGHSH and CDR2 LQKENI. In DNA form, the CDR3 reads TGTGCCAGCTCAACCGGGGCCGCCTACGAGCAGTACTTC. Translating gives CASSTGAAYEQYF.

The chain joins TRBV19 to TRBJ2-1; 8 bases are shared with TRBD1. The V gene's germline CDR1 is LNHDA and CDR2 SQIVND (reference sequence). This CDR3 region has 13 residues. With V trimmed by 5 bases and J by 10 bases, 7 bases remained unmatched. The chain's CDR3 is CASSSTTGVEQFF. The CDR3 nucleotides are TGTGCCAGTAGTTCAACGACAGGGGTCGAGCAGTTCTTC.

The rearrangement links TRBV9 to TRBJ2-7; 8 bases align to TRBD2. V lost 0 bases, J lost 1 base, and 9 bases stayed unmatched. There are 17 residues in the CDR3. Germline CDR1 reads SGDLS; CDR2 reads YYNGEE. The CDR3 sequence is CASSVGPGRGGSYEQYF. As DNA, the CDR3 is TGTGCCAGCAGCGTAGGCCCCGGGAGGGGTGGGTCCTACGAGCAGTACTTC.

The V and J genes are TRBV4-3 and TRBJ1-3; D not resolved. Looked up from germline, CDR1 is LGHNA and CDR2 is YSLEER. Trimming removed 4 bases at V and 4 bases at J, with 5 bases between. There are 12 residues in the CDR3. CDR3 in DNA: TGCGCCAGCAGCCCCGGGGGAAACACCATATATTTT. It is translated as CASSPGGNTIYF.

The chain joins TRBV7-3 to TRBJ1-2, with a possible D match to TRBD1 (5 bases). Deletions cut 3 bases from V and 2 bases from J, with 7 bases between. Germline CDR1 and CDR2: SGHTA and FQGTGA. The CDR3 extends over 13 amino acids. CDR3 loop: CASSFGGNYGYTF. DNA for the CDR3: TGTGCCAGCAGCTTCGGGGGGAACTATGGCTACACCTTC. Filled out from reference TRBV7-3 and TRBJ1-2, the complete variable domain reads GAGVSQTPSNKVTEKGKYVELRCDPISGHTALYWYRQSLGQGPEFLIYFQGTGAADDSGLPNDRFFAVRPEGSVSTLKIQRTERGDSAVYLCASSFGGNYGYTFGSGTRLTVV.

The genes are TRBV7-9 and TRBJ1-5; D is unresolved. This CDR3 spans 14 amino acids. Germline CDR1 SEHNR, CDR2 FQNEAQ (reference sequence). Trimming left V 3 bases short and J 0 bases short, with 6 bases between. CDR3 nucleotide sequence: TGTGCCAGCAGCTTTTCAAATAGCAATCAGCCCCAGCATTTT. This codes for CASSFSNSNQPQHF.

CDR3 DNA: TGTGCCAGCAGTGAACGTACCGGCAATCAGCCCCAGCATTTT. This encodes CASSERTGNQPQHF. The J gene is TRBJ1-5, the V gene TRBV6-5; no reliable D call. This CDR3 comprises 14 residues. The V gene lost 5 bases and the J gene lost 2 bases, with 10 bases spanning the gap. Germline lookup yields CDR1 MNHEY and CDR2 SVGAGI.